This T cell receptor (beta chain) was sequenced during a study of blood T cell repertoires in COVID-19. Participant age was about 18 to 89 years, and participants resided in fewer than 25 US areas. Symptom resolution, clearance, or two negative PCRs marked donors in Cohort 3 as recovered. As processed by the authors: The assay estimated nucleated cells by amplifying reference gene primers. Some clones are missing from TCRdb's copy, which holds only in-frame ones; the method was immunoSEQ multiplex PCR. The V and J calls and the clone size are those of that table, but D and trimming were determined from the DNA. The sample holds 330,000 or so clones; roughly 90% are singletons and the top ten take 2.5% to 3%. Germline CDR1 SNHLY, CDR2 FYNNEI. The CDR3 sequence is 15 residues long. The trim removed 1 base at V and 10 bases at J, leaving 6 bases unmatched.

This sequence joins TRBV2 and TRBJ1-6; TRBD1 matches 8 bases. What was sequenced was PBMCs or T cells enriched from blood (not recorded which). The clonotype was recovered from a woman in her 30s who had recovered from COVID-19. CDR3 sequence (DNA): TGTGCCAGCAGTGAAGGACAGGGGATAGGGTCACCCCTCCACTTT. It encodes CASSEGQGIGSPLHF.